A selection of T cell receptor beta chains follows, all from one sample in a study of T cell repertoires in urothelial bladder cancer. Clones were sequenced by immunoSEQ multiplex PCR, and TCRdb holds only the in-frame ones, with some missing. The sample lists under 13,000 clones; roughly two thirds were seen once. Sequenced sample: tumor-infiltrating cells from bladder cancer. The origin of the receptors is a human donor with a benign inflammatory bladder lesion. CDR3s include the opening cysteine and the closing phenylalanine or tryptophan. A D gene is named only where the DNA matches it firmly. Rows give clone size only sometimes, using once, few, many, or a class for an expanded clone.

d_gene	abundance	v_gene	j_gene	CDR3aa	CDR3nt
.	.	TRBV27	TRBJ1-6	CASSLLGEDSYNSPLHF	TGTGCCAGCAGTTTATTGGGGGAGGACTCCTATAATTCACCCCTCCACTTT
.	.	TRBV2	TRBJ2-7	CASTVGAEQYF	TGTGCCAGCACGGTGGGGGCCGAGCAGTACTTC
.	.	TRBV5-4	TRBJ2-1	CASSPEEYNEQFF	TGTGCCAGCAGCCCCGAGGAGTACAATGAGCAGTTCTTC
.	.	TRBV6-1	TRBJ2-7	CASSIEGGVLGEQYF	TGTGCCAGCAGCATTGAAGGGGGGGTCCTTGGCGAGCAGTACTTC
.	.	TRBV5-6	TRBJ2-7	CASSLTPASYEQYF	TGTGCCAGCAGCTTAACCCCAGCCTCCTACGAGCAGTACTTC
TRBD2	.	TRBV5-8	TRBJ2-3	CASSLSGTTDTQYF	TGTGCCAGCAGCTTGAGCGGGACTACAGATACGCAGTATTTT
.	.	TRBV6-6	TRBJ1-1	CASTPPPRNTEAFF	TGTGCCAGCACCCCACCGCCGAGGAACACTGAAGCTTTCTTT
.	.	TRBV11-3	TRBJ2-2	CASSSGLANTGELFF	TGTGCCAGCAGCTCGGGACTGGCAAACACCGGGGAGCTGTTTTTT
.	.	TRBV15	TRBJ1-2	CATSRVPPETASLSGYTF	TGTGCCACCAGCAGAGTCCCGCCCGAGACAGCCTCCTTAAGCGGCTACACCTTC
TRBD1	.	TRBV6-1	TRBJ2-3	CASSTQPGQGVAYF	TGTGCCAGCAGTACCCAGCCGGGACAGGGAGTTGCGTATTTT
.	.	TRBV5-8	TRBJ1-1	CASSLSRGAFF	TGTGCCAGCAGCTTATCGCGAGGTGCTTTCTTT
TRBD1	.	TRBV6-1	TRBJ1-2	CASSIGTVYGYTF	TGTGCCAGCAGTATAGGGACAGTCTATGGCTACACCTTC
.	.	TRBV4-2	TRBJ2-7	CASSLEPSYEQYF	TGTGCCAGCAGCTTAGAGCCTTCCTACGAGCAGTACTTC
TRBD1	.	TRBV7-6	TRBJ1-1	CASSLGGGNTEAFF	TGTGCCAGCAGCTTAGGAGGGGGCAACACTGAAGCTTTCTTT
.	once	TRBV19	TRBJ2-7	CASSSPQGFNEQYF	TGTGCCAGTAGCTCCCCTCAAGGGTTTAACGAGCAGTACTTC
.	.	TRBV6-6	TRBJ1-1	CASSYLGGRYTEAFF	TGTGCCAGCAGTTACCTCGGTGGGAGGTACACTGAAGCTTTCTTT
TRBD2	once	TRBV7-2	TRBJ2-7	CASSLGRGSYEQYF	TGTGCCAGCAGCTTGGGGAGGGGCTCCTACGAGCAGTACTTC
TRBD1	few	TRBV6-6	TRBJ1-1	CASSQGAPWGEAFF	TGTGCCAGCAGCCAGGGGGCGCCCTGGGGTGAAGCTTTCTTT
.	.	TRBV19	TRBJ2-4	CASTSGGGIQYF	TGTGCCAGTACCTCAGGCGGAGGCATTCAGTACTTC